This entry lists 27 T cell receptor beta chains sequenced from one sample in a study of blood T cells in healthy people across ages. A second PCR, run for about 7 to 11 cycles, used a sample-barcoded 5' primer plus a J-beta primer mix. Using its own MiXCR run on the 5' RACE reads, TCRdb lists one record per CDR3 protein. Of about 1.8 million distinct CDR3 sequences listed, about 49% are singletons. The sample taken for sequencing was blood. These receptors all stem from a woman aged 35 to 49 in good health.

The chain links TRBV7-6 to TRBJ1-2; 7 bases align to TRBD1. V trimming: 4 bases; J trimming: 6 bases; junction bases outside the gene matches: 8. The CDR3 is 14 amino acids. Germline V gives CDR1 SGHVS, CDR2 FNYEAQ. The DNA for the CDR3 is TGTGCCAGCAGCTCCGGGACAGTGGACCATGGCTACACCTTC. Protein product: CASSSGTVDHGYTF.

CDR3 DNA: TGCGCCAGCCTGAAGGACTTCTCCCCCACAGATACGCAGTATTTT. As protein: CASLKDFSPTDTQYF. This sequence joins TRBV5-1 and TRBJ2-3, with D maybe TRBD2 (5 bases). Germline V gene data show CDR1 as SGHRS and CDR2 as YFSETQ. The CDR3 loop spans 15 amino acids. V lost 7 bases and J 2 bases, leaving 17 bases between the germline ends. The full variable domain, completed using reference TRBV5-1 and TRBJ2-3, is KAGVTQTPRYLIKTRGQQVTLSCSPISGHRSVSWYQQTPGQGLQFLFEYFSETQRNKGNFPGRFSGRQFSNSRSEMNVSTLELGDSALYLCASLKDFSPTDTQYFGPGTRLTVL.

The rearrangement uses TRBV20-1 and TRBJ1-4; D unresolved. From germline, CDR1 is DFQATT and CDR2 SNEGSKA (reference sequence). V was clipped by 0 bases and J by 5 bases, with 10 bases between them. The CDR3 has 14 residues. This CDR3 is CSARDKYKNEKLFF. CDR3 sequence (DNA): TGCAGTGCTAGAGATAAGTACAAGAATGAAAAACTGTTTTTT.

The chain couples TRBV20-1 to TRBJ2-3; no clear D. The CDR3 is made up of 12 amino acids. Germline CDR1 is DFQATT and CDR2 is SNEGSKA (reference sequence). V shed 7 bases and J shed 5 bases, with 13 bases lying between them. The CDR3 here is CSVGERRDTQYF. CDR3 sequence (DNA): TGCAGTGTCGGAGAGAGGAGAGATACGCAGTATTTT.

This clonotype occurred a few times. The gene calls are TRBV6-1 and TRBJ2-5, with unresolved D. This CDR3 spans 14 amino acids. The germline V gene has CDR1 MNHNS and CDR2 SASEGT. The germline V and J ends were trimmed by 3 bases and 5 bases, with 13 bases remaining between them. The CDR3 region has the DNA TGTGCCAGCAGTGACGGCCAACGCCCCGAGACCCAGTACTTC. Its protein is CASSDGQRPETQYF.

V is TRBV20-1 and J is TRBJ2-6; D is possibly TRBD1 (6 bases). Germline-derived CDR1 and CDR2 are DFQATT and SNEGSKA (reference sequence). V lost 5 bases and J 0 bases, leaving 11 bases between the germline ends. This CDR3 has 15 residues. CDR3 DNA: TGCAGTGCTTCTACAGGGAGCTCTGGGGCCAACGTCCTGACTTTC. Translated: CSASTGSSGANVLTF.

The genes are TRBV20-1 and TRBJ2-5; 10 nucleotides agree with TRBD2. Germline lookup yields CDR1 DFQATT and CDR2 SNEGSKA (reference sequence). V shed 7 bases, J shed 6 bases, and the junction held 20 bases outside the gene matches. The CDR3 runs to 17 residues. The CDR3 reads CSVRRLAGAATIQTQYF. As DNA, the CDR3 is TGCAGTGTGAGGAGGCTAGCGGGGGCCGCAACAATCCAGACCCAGTACTTC.

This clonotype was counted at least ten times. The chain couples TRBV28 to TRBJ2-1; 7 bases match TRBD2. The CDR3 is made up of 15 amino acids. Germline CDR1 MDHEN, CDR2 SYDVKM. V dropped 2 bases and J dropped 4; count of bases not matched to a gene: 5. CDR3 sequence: CASSLLADIYNEQFF. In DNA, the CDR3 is TGTGCCAGCAGTTTACTAGCGGACATTTACAATGAGCAGTTCTTC.

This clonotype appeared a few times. This chain's CDR3 is CASSFDGSKNIQYF. The CDR3 DNA reads as TGTGCCAGCAGCTTCGATGGCTCCAAAAACATTCAGTACTTC. This chain connects TRBV5-5 to TRBJ2-4; D gene unclear. This CDR3 contains 14 residues. Germline CDR1 is SGHKS and CDR2 is YYEKEE (reference sequence). Trimming shortened V by 2 bases and J by 2 bases, and 8 bases separated the two germline ends.

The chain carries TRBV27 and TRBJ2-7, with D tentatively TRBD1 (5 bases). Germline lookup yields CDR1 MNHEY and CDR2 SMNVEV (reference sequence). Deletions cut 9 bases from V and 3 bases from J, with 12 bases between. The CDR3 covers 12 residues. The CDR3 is CASTDSHYEQYF. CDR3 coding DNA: TGTGCCAGTACCGACAGCCACTACGAGCAGTACTTC.

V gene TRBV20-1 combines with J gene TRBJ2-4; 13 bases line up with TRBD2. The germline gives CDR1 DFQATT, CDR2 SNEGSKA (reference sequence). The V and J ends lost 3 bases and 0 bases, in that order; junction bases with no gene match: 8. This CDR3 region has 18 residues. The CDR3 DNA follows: TGCAGTGCTAGGGGACTAGCGGGGACGAATCTAGCCAAAAACATTCAGTACTTC. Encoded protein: CSARGLAGTNLAKNIQYF.

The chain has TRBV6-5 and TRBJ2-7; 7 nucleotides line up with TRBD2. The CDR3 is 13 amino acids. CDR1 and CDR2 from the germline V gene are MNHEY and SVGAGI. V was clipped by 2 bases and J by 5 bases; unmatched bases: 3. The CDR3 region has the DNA TGTGCCAGCAGTTACGTGCTAGCGGACGAGCAGTACTTC. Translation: CASSYVLADEQYF.

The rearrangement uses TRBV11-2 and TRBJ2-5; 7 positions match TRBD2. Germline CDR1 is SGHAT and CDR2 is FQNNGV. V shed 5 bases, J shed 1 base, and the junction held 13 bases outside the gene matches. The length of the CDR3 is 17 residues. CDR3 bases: TGTGCCAGCAGCCCCAATCGGCGCGGGGGTGTCCAAGAGACCCAGTACTTC. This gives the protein CASSPNRRGGVQETQYF.

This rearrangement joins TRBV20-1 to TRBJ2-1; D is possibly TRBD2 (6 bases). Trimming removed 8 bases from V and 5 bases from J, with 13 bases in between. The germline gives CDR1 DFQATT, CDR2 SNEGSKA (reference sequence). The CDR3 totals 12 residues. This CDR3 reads CSYKGLNNEQFF. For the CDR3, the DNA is TGCAGTTACAAGGGACTGAACAATGAGCAGTTCTTC.

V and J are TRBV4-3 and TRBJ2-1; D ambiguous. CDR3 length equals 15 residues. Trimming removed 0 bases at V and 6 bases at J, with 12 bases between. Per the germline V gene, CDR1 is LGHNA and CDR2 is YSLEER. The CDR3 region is CASSQDLARVNEQFF. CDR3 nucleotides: TGCGCCAGCAGCCAAGACCTCGCACGAGTCAATGAGCAGTTCTTC.

CDR3 residues: CASSWDRTSSYEQYF. In DNA form, the CDR3 reads TGTGCCAGCAGTTGGGACAGGACGAGCTCCTACGAGCAGTACTTC. This chain connects TRBV6-2 or TRBV6-3 to TRBJ2-7, with 8 bases identical to TRBD1. V was pared by 4 bases and J by 0 bases, with 5 bases of the junction left unmatched. The CDR3 extends over 15 amino acids. Per germline, CDR1 MNHEY and CDR2 SVGEGT.

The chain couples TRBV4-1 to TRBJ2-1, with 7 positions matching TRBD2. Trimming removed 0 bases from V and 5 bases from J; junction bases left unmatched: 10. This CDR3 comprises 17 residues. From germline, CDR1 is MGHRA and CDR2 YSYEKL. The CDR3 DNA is TGCGCCAGCAGCCAAGATCAAGGGCGGGGGTTAGACAATGAGCAGTTCTTC. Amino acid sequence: CASSQDQGRGLDNEQFF.

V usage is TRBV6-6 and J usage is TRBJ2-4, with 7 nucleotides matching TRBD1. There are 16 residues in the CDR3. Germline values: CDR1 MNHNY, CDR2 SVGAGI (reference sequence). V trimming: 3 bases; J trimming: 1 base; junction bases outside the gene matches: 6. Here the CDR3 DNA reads TGTGCCAGCAGTTATTCCCCGGGACAGGCCAAAAACATTCAGTACTTC. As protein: CASSYSPGQAKNIQYF.

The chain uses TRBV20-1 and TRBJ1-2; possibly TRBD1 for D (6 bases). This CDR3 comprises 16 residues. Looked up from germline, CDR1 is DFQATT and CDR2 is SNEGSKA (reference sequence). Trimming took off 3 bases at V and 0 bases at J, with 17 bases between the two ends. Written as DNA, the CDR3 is TGCAGTGCTAGGACTGATCAGGGGAGGACTAACTATGGCTACACCTTC. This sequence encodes CSARTDQGRTNYGYTF.

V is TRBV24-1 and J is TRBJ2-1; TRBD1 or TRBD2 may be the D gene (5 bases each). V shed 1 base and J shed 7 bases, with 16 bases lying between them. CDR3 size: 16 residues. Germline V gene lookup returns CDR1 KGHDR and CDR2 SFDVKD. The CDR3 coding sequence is TGTGCCACCAGTGATTTTCGGGTGAGGGGCCGGAATGAGCAGTTCTTC. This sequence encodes CATSDFRVRGRNEQFF.

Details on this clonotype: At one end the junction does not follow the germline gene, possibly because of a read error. The CDR3 here is CASSLGAGSGQETQCF. CDR3 sequence (DNA): TGTGCCAGCAGCTTAGGGGCAGGGTCAGGTCAAGAGACCCAGTGCTTC. The V and J genes are TRBV7-2 and TRBJ2-4, with D perhaps TRBD1 (5 bases). The CDR3 contains 16 residues. The germline V gene encodes CDR1 SGHTA and CDR2 FQGNSA.

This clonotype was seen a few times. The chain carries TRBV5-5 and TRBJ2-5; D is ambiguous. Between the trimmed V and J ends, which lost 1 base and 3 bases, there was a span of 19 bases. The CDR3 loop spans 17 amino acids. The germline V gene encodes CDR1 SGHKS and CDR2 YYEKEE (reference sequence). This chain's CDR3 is CASSLIISGSRKETQYF. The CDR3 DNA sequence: TGTGCCAGCAGCTTGATAATATCAGGCAGCAGGAAAGAGACCCAGTACTTC.

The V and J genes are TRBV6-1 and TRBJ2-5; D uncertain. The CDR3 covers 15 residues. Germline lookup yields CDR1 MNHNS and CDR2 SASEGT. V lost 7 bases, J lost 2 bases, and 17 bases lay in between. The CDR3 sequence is CASIRSRRLQETQYF. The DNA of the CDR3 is TGTGCCAGCATCAGAAGTAGGCGGCTACAAGAGACCCAGTACTTC.

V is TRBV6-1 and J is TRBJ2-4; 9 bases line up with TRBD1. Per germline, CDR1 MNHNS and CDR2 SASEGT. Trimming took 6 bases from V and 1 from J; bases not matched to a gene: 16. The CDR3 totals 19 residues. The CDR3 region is CASRLDRQGDREAKNIQYF. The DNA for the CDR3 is TGTGCCAGCAGGCTAGATAGACAAGGGGACAGGGAGGCCAAAAACATTCAGTACTTC.

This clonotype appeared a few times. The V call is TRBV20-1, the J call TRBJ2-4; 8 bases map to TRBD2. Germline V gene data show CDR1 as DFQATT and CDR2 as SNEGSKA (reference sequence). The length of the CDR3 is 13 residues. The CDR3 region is CSGSTSGKNIQYF. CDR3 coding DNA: TGCAGCGGCAGCACTAGCGGCAAAAACATTCAGTACTTC.

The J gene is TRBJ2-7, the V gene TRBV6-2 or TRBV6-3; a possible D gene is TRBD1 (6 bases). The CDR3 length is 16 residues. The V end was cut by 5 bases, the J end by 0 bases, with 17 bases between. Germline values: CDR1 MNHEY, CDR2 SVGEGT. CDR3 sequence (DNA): TGTGCCAGCAGTCGACTACAGGGTCTTTTCTCCTACGAGCAGTACTTC. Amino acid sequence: CASSRLQGLFSYEQYF.

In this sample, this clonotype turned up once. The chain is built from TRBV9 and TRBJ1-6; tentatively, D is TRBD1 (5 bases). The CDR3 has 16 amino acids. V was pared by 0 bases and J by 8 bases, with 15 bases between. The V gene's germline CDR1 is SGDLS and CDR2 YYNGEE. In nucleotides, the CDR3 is TGTGCCAGCAGCGTAGGATCTGTGGGGCTGGATTCACCCCTCCACTTT. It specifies CASSVGSVGLDSPLHF.